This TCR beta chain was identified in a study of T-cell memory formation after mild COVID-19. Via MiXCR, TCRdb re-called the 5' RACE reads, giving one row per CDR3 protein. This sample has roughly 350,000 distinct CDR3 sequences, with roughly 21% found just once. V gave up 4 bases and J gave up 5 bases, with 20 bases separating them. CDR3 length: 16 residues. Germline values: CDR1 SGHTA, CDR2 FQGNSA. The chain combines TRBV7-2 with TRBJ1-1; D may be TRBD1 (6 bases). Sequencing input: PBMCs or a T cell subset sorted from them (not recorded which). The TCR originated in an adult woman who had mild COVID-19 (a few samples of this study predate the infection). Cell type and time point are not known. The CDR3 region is CASSSEWGLRNTEAFF. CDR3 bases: TGTGCCAGCAGCTCCGAATGGGGGCTCCGGAATACTGAAGCTTTCTTT.